The rows below give T cell receptor beta chains drawn from one sample of a study of shared clonotypes between healthy human individuals. Method: immunoSEQ multiplex PCR; TCRdb's copy keeps in-frame clones and lacks some. The data show about 340,000 clones, roughly 70% seen once. Sequencing was performed on memory CD4+ T cells sorted from blood. Receptors were obtained from a man aged 25-40 years in good health. Both conserved end residues are part of each CDR3. The D gene is left open where the match is weak. The size entry is marked missing in some rows and otherwise reads once, few, many or a size class.

j_gene: TRBJ1-3; abundance: once; v_gene: TRBV5-1; d_gene: NA; CDR3nt: TGCGCCAGCAGCACCAAGGCTGGAAACACCATATATTTT; CDR3aa: CASSTKAGNTIYF
j_gene: TRBJ2-2; abundance: once; v_gene: TRBV15; d_gene: NA; CDR3nt: TGTGCCACCAGCTTCCTGGTTGGGACCGGGGAGCTGTTTTTT; CDR3aa: CATSFLVGTGELFF
j_gene: TRBJ1-2; abundance: NA; v_gene: TRBV4-1; d_gene: NA; CDR3nt: TGCGCCAGCTCCCAGGAGGGAGAATATGGCTACACCTTC; CDR3aa: CASSQEGEYGYTF
j_gene: TRBJ1-3; abundance: few; v_gene: TRBV5-5; d_gene: NA; CDR3nt: TGTGCCAGCAGCTTGTCCCGACTCGGTGGAAACACCATATATTTT; CDR3aa: CASSLSRLGGNTIYF
j_gene: TRBJ2-1; abundance: few; v_gene: TRBV6-1; d_gene: TRBD1; CDR3nt: TGTGCCAGCAGTGTGGGGACAGGGGCCGGGGGGGAGCAGTTCTTC; CDR3aa: CASSVGTGAGGEQFF
j_gene: TRBJ2-5; abundance: many; v_gene: TRBV6-6; d_gene: NA; CDR3nt: TGTGCCAGCAGTGCCCTGTCTTCTCAAGAGACCCAGTACTTC; CDR3aa: CASSALSSQETQYF
j_gene: TRBJ2-2; abundance: NA; v_gene: TRBV7-7; d_gene: TRBD1; CDR3nt: TGTGCCAGCAGCCGGGTGGGACAGCTGAACACCGGGGAGCTGTTTTTT; CDR3aa: CASSRVGQLNTGELFF
j_gene: TRBJ1-1; abundance: few; v_gene: TRBV29-1; d_gene: NA; CDR3nt: TGCAGCGTGGGTAATAAAATTGAAGCTTTCTTT; CDR3aa: CSVGNKIEAFF
j_gene: TRBJ2-1; abundance: NA; v_gene: TRBV5-1; d_gene: TRBD1; CDR3nt: TGCGCCAGCAGCTTTACAGGGGGCGAATACAATGAGCAGTTCTTC; CDR3aa: CASSFTGGEYNEQFF
j_gene: TRBJ2-7; abundance: NA; v_gene: TRBV29-1; d_gene: NA; CDR3nt: TGCAGCGTTGTCAAACAGACCGACTACGAGCAGTACTTC; CDR3aa: CSVVKQTDYEQYF
j_gene: TRBJ2-2; abundance: NA; v_gene: TRBV10-1; d_gene: NA; CDR3nt: TGCGCCAGCAGTAAAAGCAGACCCGGGGAGCTGTTTTTT; CDR3aa: CASSKSRPGELFF
j_gene: TRBJ2-1; abundance: NA; v_gene: TRBV11-2; d_gene: NA; CDR3nt: TGTGCCAGCAGCTTAGGATACAATGAGCAGTTCTTC; CDR3aa: CASSLGYNEQFF
j_gene: TRBJ2-1; abundance: NA; v_gene: TRBV5-1; d_gene: NA; CDR3nt: TGCGCCAGCAGATCTGTCGGAAGCGTCTCGGATGAGCAGTTCTTC; CDR3aa: CASRSVGSVSDEQFF
j_gene: TRBJ2-7; abundance: NA; v_gene: TRBV7-6; d_gene: TRBD1; CDR3nt: TGTGCCAGCAGCTTCCGGGACAGGGACTACGAGCAGTACTTC; CDR3aa: CASSFRDRDYEQYF
j_gene: TRBJ1-5; abundance: NA; v_gene: TRBV10-3; d_gene: TRBD1; CDR3nt: TGTGCCATCGGAACCGGGACAGGGAGGCAGCCCCAGCATTTT; CDR3aa: CAIGTGTGRQPQHF
j_gene: TRBJ2-1; abundance: NA; v_gene: TRBV14; d_gene: NA; CDR3nt: TGTGCCAGCAGCCAAGAGGGGCCGAGACTTTACAATGAGCAGTTCTTC; CDR3aa: CASSQEGPRLYNEQFF
j_gene: TRBJ1-1; abundance: NA; v_gene: TRBV28; d_gene: NA; CDR3nt: TGTGCCAGCAGAGGTGACCTCGCCATCACTGAAGCTTTCTTT; CDR3aa: CASRGDLAITEAFF
j_gene: TRBJ2-5; abundance: few; v_gene: TRBV7-2; d_gene: NA; CDR3nt: TGTGCCAGCAGCTTAGATTCGGGGCAAGAGACCCAGTACTTC; CDR3aa: CASSLDSGQETQYF
j_gene: TRBJ1-3; abundance: few; v_gene: TRBV6-1; d_gene: TRBD1; CDR3nt: TGTGCCAGCAGTCAAGGCAGGGGGCTCGGAAACACCATATATTTT; CDR3aa: CASSQGRGLGNTIYF
j_gene: TRBJ2-2; abundance: NA; v_gene: TRBV18; d_gene: NA; CDR3nt: TGTGCCAGCTCACCATCGTGGGGTGCCGCGGAGCTGTTTTTT; CDR3aa: CASSPSWGAAELFF
j_gene: TRBJ2-7; abundance: NA; v_gene: TRBV7-2; d_gene: NA; CDR3nt: TGTGCCAGCAGCTTAGCGGGGGTCCCCTACGAGCAGTACTTC; CDR3aa: CASSLAGVPYEQYF
j_gene: TRBJ2-5; abundance: few; v_gene: TRBV5-1; d_gene: TRBD2; CDR3nt: TGCGCCAGCTACGGACTAGCGGGAGTTGAAGAGACCCAGTACTTC; CDR3aa: CASYGLAGVEETQYF
j_gene: TRBJ2-7; abundance: once; v_gene: TRBV5-8; d_gene: NA; CDR3nt: TGTGCCAGCAGCTCGCGGTACGAGCAGTACTTC; CDR3aa: CASSSRYEQYF
j_gene: TRBJ2-1; abundance: NA; v_gene: TRBV7-9; d_gene: NA; CDR3nt: TGTGCCAGCAGCTCGGGATTAGGGTTCGATGAGCAGTTCTTC; CDR3aa: CASSSGLGFDEQFF
j_gene: TRBJ2-5; abundance: NA; v_gene: TRBV7-2; d_gene: NA; CDR3nt: TGTGCCAGCAGCCCGAGGCCGCGGGAACAAGAGACCCAGTACTTC; CDR3aa: CASSPRPREQETQYF
j_gene: TRBJ2-1; abundance: NA; v_gene: TRBV6-5; d_gene: NA; CDR3nt: TGTGCCAGCAGTTCCCCGAGGGACTTCCATCATCGGAGGTTCTTC; CDR3aa: CASSSPRDFHHRRFF
j_gene: TRBJ2-2; abundance: NA; v_gene: TRBV5-4; d_gene: TRBD2; CDR3nt: TGTGCCAGCAGACACACTAGCGGGAGAGGAACCGGGGAGCTGTTTTTT; CDR3aa: CASRHTSGRGTGELFF
j_gene: TRBJ2-2; abundance: NA; v_gene: TRBV19; d_gene: TRBD2; CDR3nt: TGTGCCAGTAGTAAGCGGGGACTAGCGGGAGATCCCACCGGGGAGCTGTTTTTT; CDR3aa: CASSKRGLAGDPTGELFF
j_gene: TRBJ2-3; abundance: NA; v_gene: TRBV5-1; d_gene: NA; CDR3nt: TGCGCCAGCAGCTTGGCCGGAGTAGGACTATCGACGGAGAATACGCAGTATTTT; CDR3aa: CASSLAGVGLSTENTQYF
j_gene: TRBJ1-5; abundance: once; v_gene: TRBV5-6; d_gene: NA; CDR3nt: TGTGCCAGCAGCTTGTGGGACTGGAATCAGCCCCAGCATTTT; CDR3aa: CASSLWDWNQPQHF
j_gene: TRBJ1-2; abundance: NA; v_gene: TRBV10-3; d_gene: TRBD1; CDR3nt: TGTGCCATCAGTGGAGGGACAGGGACAAGGTACTATGGCTACACCTTC; CDR3aa: CAISGGTGTRYYGYTF
j_gene: TRBJ2-3; abundance: NA; v_gene: TRBV10-3; d_gene: TRBD1; CDR3nt: TGTGCCGTGACAGGGGTGGCAGATACGCAGTATTTT; CDR3aa: CAVTGVADTQYF
j_gene: TRBJ2-5; abundance: NA; v_gene: TRBV4-3; d_gene: TRBD2; CDR3nt: TGCGCCAGCAGCCAAAATAGCGGGAGGGAAGAGACCCAGTACTTC; CDR3aa: CASSQNSGREETQYF
j_gene: TRBJ2-2; abundance: few; v_gene: TRBV6-5; d_gene: NA; CDR3nt: TGTGCCAGCCAAACCCAACTAGGGAACACCGGGGAGCTGTTTTTT; CDR3aa: CASQTQLGNTGELFF
j_gene: TRBJ2-5; abundance: NA; v_gene: TRBV27; d_gene: TRBD2; CDR3nt: TGTGCCAGCAGTTTAAGGGGTCTATGGTTTAGCGGGAGGGCCATATCTCCCCAAGGGAAGACCCAGTACTTC; CDR3aa: CASSLRGLWFSGRAISPQGKTQYF
j_gene: TRBJ1-1; abundance: many; v_gene: TRBV7-2; d_gene: NA; CDR3nt: TGTGCCAGCAGTAGTACCTACGCGAACACTGAAGCTTTCTTT; CDR3aa: CASSSTYANTEAFF
j_gene: TRBJ1-4; abundance: NA; v_gene: TRBV2; d_gene: NA; CDR3nt: TGTGCCAGCAGTGGGAGTGGGGAAAAACTGTTTTTT; CDR3aa: CASSGSGEKLFF
j_gene: TRBJ2-3; abundance: NA; v_gene: TRBV19; d_gene: TRBD2; CDR3nt: TGTGCCAGTAGGCCGATAGATAGCGGGAGCACAGATACGCAGTATTTT; CDR3aa: CASRPIDSGSTDTQYF
j_gene: TRBJ2-3; abundance: many; v_gene: TRBV6-4; d_gene: TRBD2; CDR3nt: TGTGCCAGCAGTGCAGGGACTAGCGCAGATACGCAGTATTTT; CDR3aa: CASSAGTSADTQYF
j_gene: TRBJ1-5; abundance: many; v_gene: TRBV19; d_gene: NA; CDR3nt: TGTGCCAGTAGTCGATTCGAAGGACCTTTCGCCCAGCATTTT; CDR3aa: CASSRFEGPFAQHF